One and the same sample provided the 9 T cell receptor beta chains below, sequenced in a study of post-analysis software for immune sequencing data. Study observations and caveats: With TRBV5-6, TRBV5-1 and TRBV20-1 included, several TRBV segments were more frequent in patients than in controls.

Sequencing libraries made from TCR beta cDNA carried unique molecular identifiers. TCRdb itself ran the PCR reads through MiXCR, one entry per CDR3 protein. The top ten hold roughly 13% of the sample, which has approximately 350,000 distinct CDR3 sequences, roughly 36% seen once. No antigens are known for them. The sequenced material came from blood. Receptors were obtained from a girl aged 5 to 17 with multiple sclerosis.

The chain joins TRBV10-3 to TRBJ2-2, with 7 positions matching TRBD1. V lost 4 bases and J lost 1; bases outside the gene matches: 0. The CDR3 has 14 residues. CDR1 is ENHRY, CDR2 SYGVKD, per germline. In DNA form, the CDR3 reads TGTGCCATCAGTGGGACAGGGAACACCGGGGAGCTGTTTTTT. Translation: CAISGTGNTGELFF.

This clonotype was seen a handful of times. The chain has TRBV7-9 and TRBJ1-4; D unclear. The germline V and J ends were trimmed by 0 bases and 6 bases, with 5 bases remaining between them. CDR1 SEHNR and CDR2 FQNEAQ come from the germline V gene (reference sequence). This CDR3 has 13 amino acids. The CDR3 sequence: CASSLATDEKLFF. CDR3 nucleotides: TGTGCCAGCAGCTTAGCTACGGATGAAAAACTGTTTTTT.

This clonotype was detected only a few times. The rearrangement joins TRBV7-2 to TRBJ2-1; D possibly corresponds to TRBD1 (5 bases). Trimming stripped 5 bases from V and 4 bases from J, with 12 bases between. The CDR3 has 14 amino acids. CDR1 and CDR2 (germline): SGHTA, FQGNSA. The DNA of the CDR3 is TGTGCCAGCAGCCACCGGACACAATACAATGAGCAGTTCTTC. This translates into CASSHRTQYNEQFF. The full variable domain, rest sourced from reference TRBV7-2 and TRBJ2-1, is GAGVSQSPSNKVTEKGKDVELRCDPISGHTALYWYRQSLGQGLEFLIYFQGNSAPDKSGLPSDRFSAERTGGSVSTLTIQRTQQEDSAVYLCASSHRTQYNEQFFGPGTRLTVL.

This clonotype has only a few counts. V usage is TRBV6-1 and J usage is TRBJ1-2; D ambiguous. The germline CDR1 and CDR2 sequences are MNHNS and SASEGT. V was shortened by 6 bases and J by 0 bases, with 11 bases between the two germline ends. The CDR3 has 14 amino acids. The CDR3 loop is CASSVGHANYGYTF. For the CDR3, the DNA is TGTGCCAGCAGCGTCGGGCACGCTAACTATGGCTACACCTTC.

This clonotype occurred a few times. V and J are TRBV4-2 and TRBJ2-7; 7 bases are a match to TRBD1. The CDR3 contains 17 residues. From germline, CDR1 is LGHNA and CDR2 YNFKEQ. J was trimmed by 2 bases and V by 1 base; bases with no gene match: 11. The CDR3 reads CASSQGQGLASTYEQYF. Written as DNA, the CDR3 is TGTGCCAGCAGCCAAGGACAGGGCCTTGCCTCGACCTACGAGCAGTACTTC.

J is TRBJ2-7 and V is TRBV11-2; 7 nucleotides line up with TRBD2. The CDR3 length is 13 residues. V was pared by 4 bases and J by 2 bases, with 2 bases of the junction left unmatched. Looked up from germline, CDR1 is SGHAT and CDR2 is FQNNGV. For the CDR3, the DNA is TGTGCCAGCAGCTGGGGGGGGACCTACGAGCAGTACTTC. This gives the protein CASSWGGTYEQYF.

This clonotype was detected a few times. The V call is TRBV11-1, the J call TRBJ1-2; 7 bases agree with TRBD1. The J segment lost 2 bases and the V segment lost 5 bases, leaving 11 bases of the junction unmatched. The CDR3 is made up of 16 amino acids. Germline lookup yields CDR1 SGHAT and CDR2 FQDESV (reference sequence). The CDR3 loop is CASSRGTANGNYGYTF. The CDR3 DNA follows: TGTGCCAGCAGCAGAGGGACAGCTAATGGAAACTATGGCTACACCTTC.

There are a few counts of this clonotype. This rearrangement joins TRBV7-9 to TRBJ2-5, with TRBD1 matching over 7 bases. The V segment lost 1 base and the J segment 4 bases; nucleotides outside the gene matches: 3. Germline V gene sequence: CDR1 SEHNR, CDR2 FQNEAQ (reference sequence). The CDR3 loop spans 14 amino acids. The CDR3 region has the DNA TGTGCCAGCAGCTTAGGGGGACAGATAGAGACCCAGTACTTC. Protein sequence: CASSLGGQIETQYF. Using reference TRBV7-9 and TRBJ2-5 for the parts outside the CDR3, the full variable domain is DTGVSQNPRHKITKRGQNVTFRCDPISEHNRLYWYRQTLGQGPEFLTYFQNEAQLEKSRLLSDRFSAERPKGSFSTLEIQRTEQGDSAMYLCASSLGGQIETQYFGPGTRLLVL.

This chain connects TRBV5-6 to TRBJ2-1, with D perhaps TRBD1 (5 bases). V was trimmed by 2 bases and J by 5 bases, leaving 14 bases between them. This CDR3 is 15 amino acids long. Germline loops: CDR1 SGHDT, CDR2 YYEEEE. The CDR3 nucleotides read TGTGCCAGCAGCTTCGCAGGGCAGGGAAACAATGAGCAGTTCTTC. Translating it yields CASSFAGQGNNEQFF.